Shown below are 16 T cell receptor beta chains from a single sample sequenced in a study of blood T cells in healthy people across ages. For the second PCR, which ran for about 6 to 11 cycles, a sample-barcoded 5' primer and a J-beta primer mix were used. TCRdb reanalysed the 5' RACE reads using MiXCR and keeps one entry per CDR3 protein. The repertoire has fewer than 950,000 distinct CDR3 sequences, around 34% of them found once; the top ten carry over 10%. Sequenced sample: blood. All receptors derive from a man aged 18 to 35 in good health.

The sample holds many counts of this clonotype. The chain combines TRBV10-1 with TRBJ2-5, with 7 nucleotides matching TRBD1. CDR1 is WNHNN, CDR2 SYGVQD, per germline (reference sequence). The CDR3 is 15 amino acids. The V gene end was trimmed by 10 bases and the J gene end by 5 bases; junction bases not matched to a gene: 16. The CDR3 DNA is TGCGCCATTCTTTTGAGAGGAGAGGGACAGGAGACCCAGTACTTC. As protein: CAILLRGEGQETQYF.

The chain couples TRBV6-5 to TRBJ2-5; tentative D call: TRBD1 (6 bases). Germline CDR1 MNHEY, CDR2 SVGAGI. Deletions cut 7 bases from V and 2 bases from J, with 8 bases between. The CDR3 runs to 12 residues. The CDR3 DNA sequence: TGTGCCAGCAATCAGGGGCAAGAGACCCAGTACTTC. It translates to CASNQGQETQYF.

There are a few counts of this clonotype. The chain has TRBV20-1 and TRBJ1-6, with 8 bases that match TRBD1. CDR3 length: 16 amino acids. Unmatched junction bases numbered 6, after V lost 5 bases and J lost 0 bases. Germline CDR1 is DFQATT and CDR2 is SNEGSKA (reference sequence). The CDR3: CSAPTGGSSYNSPLHF. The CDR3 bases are TGCAGTGCTCCAACAGGGGGGAGCTCCTATAATTCACCCCTCCACTTT.

The CDR3 DNA reads as TGTGCCAGCAGCGCTGGGACACTTGCAATCGCCTATAATTCACCCCTCCACTTT. It is translated as CASSAGTLAIAYNSPLHF. V gene TRBV25-1 combines with J gene TRBJ1-6; a possible D gene is TRBD1 (6 bases). CDR3 length: 18 residues. V gave up 6 bases and J gave up 2 bases, with 20 bases separating them. Looked up from germline, CDR1 is MGHDK and CDR2 is SYGVNS.

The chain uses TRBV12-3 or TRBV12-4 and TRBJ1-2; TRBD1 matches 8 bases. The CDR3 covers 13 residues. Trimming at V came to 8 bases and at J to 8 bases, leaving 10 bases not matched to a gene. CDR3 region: CASATGGGSGYTF. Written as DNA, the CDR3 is TGTGCCAGCGCCACAGGGGGAGGTAGCGGCTACACCTTC.

CDR3 nucleotide sequence: TGTGCCAGCGAGAGTGGTAGCGGGGGTGAGCAGTTCTTC. It specifies CASESGSGGEQFF. V usage is TRBV2 and J usage is TRBJ2-1, with 9 bases lining up with TRBD2. Looked up from germline, CDR1 is SNHLY and CDR2 is FYNNEI. With V trimmed by 8 bases and J by 9 bases, 8 bases remained unmatched. The CDR3 has 13 residues.

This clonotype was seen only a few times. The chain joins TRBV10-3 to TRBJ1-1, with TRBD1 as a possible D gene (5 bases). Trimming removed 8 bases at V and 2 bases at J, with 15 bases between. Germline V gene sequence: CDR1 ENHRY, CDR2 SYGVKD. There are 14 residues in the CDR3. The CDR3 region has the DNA TGTGCCATCCGGGAGGACAAAATAAACACTGAAGCTTTCTTT. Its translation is CAIREDKINTEAFF.

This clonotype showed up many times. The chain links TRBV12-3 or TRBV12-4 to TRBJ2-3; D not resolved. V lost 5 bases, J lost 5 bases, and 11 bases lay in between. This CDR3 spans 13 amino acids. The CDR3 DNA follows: TGTGCCAGCAGTGTAGACGGTAGAGATACGCAGTATTTT. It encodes CASSVDGRDTQYF.

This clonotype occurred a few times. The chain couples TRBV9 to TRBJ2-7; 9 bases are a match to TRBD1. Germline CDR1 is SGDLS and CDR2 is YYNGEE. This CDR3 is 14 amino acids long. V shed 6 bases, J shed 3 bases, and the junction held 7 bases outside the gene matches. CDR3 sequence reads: CASNSEGQGYEQYF. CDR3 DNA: TGTGCCAGCAATTCAGAGGGACAGGGCTACGAGCAGTACTTC. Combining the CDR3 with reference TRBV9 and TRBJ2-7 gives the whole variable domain DSGVTQTPKHLITATGQRVTLRCSPRSGDLSVYWYQQSLDQGLQFLIQYYNGEERAKGNILERFSAQQFPDLHSELNLSSLELGDSALYFCASNSEGQGYEQYFGPGTRLTVT.

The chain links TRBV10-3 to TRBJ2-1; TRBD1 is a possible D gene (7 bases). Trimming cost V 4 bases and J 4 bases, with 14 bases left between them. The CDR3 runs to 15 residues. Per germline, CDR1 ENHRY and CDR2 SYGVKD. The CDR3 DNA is TGTGCCATCAGTGCTGCGGGACAGATATACAATGAGCAGTTCTTC. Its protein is CAISAAGQIYNEQFF.

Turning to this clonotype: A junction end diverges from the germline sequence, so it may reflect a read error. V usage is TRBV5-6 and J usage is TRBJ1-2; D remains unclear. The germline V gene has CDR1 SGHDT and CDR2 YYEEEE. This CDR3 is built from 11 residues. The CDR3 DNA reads TGTGCCGGCAGCTTGGAGACGAGCTACACCTTC. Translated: CAGSLETSYTF.

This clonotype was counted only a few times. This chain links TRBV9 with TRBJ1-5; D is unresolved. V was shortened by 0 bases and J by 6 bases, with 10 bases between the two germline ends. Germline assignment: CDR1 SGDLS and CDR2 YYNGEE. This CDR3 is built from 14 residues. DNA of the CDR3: TGTGCCAGCAGCGTAGAACAGTCTGGTCAGCCCCAGCATTTT. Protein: CASSVEQSGQPQHF.

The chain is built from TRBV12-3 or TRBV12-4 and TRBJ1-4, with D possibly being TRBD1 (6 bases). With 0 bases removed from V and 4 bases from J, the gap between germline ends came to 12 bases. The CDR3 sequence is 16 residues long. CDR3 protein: CASSLAGGMGNEKLFF. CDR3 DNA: TGTGCCAGCAGTTTAGCCGGGGGCATGGGTAATGAAAAACTGTTTTTT.

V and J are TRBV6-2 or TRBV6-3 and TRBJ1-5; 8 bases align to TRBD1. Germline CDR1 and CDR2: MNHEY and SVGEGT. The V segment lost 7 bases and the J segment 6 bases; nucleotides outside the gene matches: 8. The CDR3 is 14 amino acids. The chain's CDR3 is CASTIQGGGQPQHF. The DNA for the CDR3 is TGTGCCAGCACCATACAGGGGGGCGGTCAGCCCCAGCATTTT.

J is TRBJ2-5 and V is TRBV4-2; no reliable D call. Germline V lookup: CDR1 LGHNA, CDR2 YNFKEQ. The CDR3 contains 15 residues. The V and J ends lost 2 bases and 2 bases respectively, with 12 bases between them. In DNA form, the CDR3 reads TGTGCCAGCAGCCAACTGGCAGCCTTTCAAGAGACCCAGTACTTC. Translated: CASSQLAAFQETQYF.

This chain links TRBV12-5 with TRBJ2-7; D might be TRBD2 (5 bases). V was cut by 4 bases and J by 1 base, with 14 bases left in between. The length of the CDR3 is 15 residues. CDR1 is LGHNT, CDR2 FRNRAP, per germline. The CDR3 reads CASGWVPERSYEQYF. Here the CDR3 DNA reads TGTGCTAGTGGTTGGGTACCTGAGCGGTCCTACGAGCAGTACTTC.